This is a list of T cell receptor beta chains from one sample in a study of blood T cell repertoires in COVID-19. Profiled with immunoSEQ multiplex PCR; TCRdb holds only in-frame clones, not every one. The sample lists more than 60,000 clones, more than 75% occurring once. The sample was PBMCs or T cells enriched from blood (not recorded which). The origin of the receptors is a middle-aged woman who had recovered from COVID-19. Each CDR3 is given with its conserved first and last residue. D genes are given only for firm matches.

CDR3 protein: CATSDSTGPQETQYF
D gene: TRBD1
CDR3 length: 15
J gene: TRBJ2-5
V gene: TRBV24-1

CDR3 protein: CASSFPDRGRSGNTIYF
D gene: TRBD1
CDR3 length: 17
J gene: TRBJ1-3
V gene: TRBV5-6

CDR3 protein: CASSFHLAGGPQEQYF
D gene: TRBD2
CDR3 length: 16
J gene: TRBJ2-7
V gene: TRBV7-6

CDR3 protein: CASSLGQGTQYF
D gene: NA
CDR3 length: 12
J gene: TRBJ2-3
V gene: TRBV7-3

CDR3 protein: CASSFGEKLFF
D gene: NA
CDR3 length: 11
J gene: TRBJ1-4
V gene: TRBV6-5

CDR3 protein: CASSLSRAGAYNEQFF
D gene: NA
CDR3 length: 16
J gene: TRBJ2-1
V gene: TRBV7-3

CDR3 protein: CASSQDLLAGEQYF
D gene: TRBD2
CDR3 length: 14
J gene: TRBJ2-7
V gene: TRBV3-1/TRBV3-2

CDR3 protein: CASSPGIPPYEQYF
D gene: NA
CDR3 length: 14
J gene: TRBJ2-7
V gene: TRBV27

CDR3 protein: CASSIDRVGYTF
D gene: TRBD1
CDR3 length: 12
J gene: TRBJ1-2
V gene: TRBV19

CDR3 protein: CSVEGLAGKETQYF
D gene: TRBD2
CDR3 length: 14
J gene: TRBJ2-5
V gene: TRBV29-1

CDR3 protein: CATGETGGGTASNYGYTF
D gene: TRBD1
CDR3 length: 18
J gene: TRBJ1-2
V gene: TRBV24-1

CDR3 protein: CASSLSHGIYGYTF
D gene: NA
CDR3 length: 14
J gene: TRBJ1-2
V gene: TRBV28

CDR3 protein: CASSNQAGDTQYF
D gene: NA
CDR3 length: 13
J gene: TRBJ2-3
V gene: TRBV19

CDR3 protein: CASRPGAGNQPQHF
D gene: NA
CDR3 length: 14
J gene: TRBJ1-5
V gene: TRBV19

CDR3 protein: CASSYSSMAHEQYF
D gene: NA
CDR3 length: 14
J gene: TRBJ2-7
V gene: TRBV6-5

CDR3 protein: CASSLIGTGGVETQYF
D gene: TRBD1
CDR3 length: 16
J gene: TRBJ2-5
V gene: TRBV5-1

CDR3 protein: CASSARLAGGQRETQYF
D gene: TRBD2
CDR3 length: 17
J gene: TRBJ2-5
V gene: TRBV7-8

CDR3 protein: CSVETGTGNTIYF
D gene: TRBD1
CDR3 length: 13
J gene: TRBJ1-3
V gene: TRBV29-1

CDR3 protein: CASSLGQGFNYGYTF
D gene: NA
CDR3 length: 15
J gene: TRBJ1-2
V gene: TRBV7-9

CDR3 protein: CASSLGAGYGYTF
D gene: NA
CDR3 length: 13
J gene: TRBJ1-2
V gene: TRBV11-2

CDR3 protein: CASSFYGTYEQYF
D gene: NA
CDR3 length: 13
J gene: TRBJ2-7
V gene: TRBV7-9

CDR3 protein: CASSEVGGAGAGDTQYF
D gene: NA
CDR3 length: 17
J gene: TRBJ2-3
V gene: TRBV2

CDR3 protein: CASSGATGTGSYEQYF
D gene: TRBD1
CDR3 length: 16
J gene: TRBJ2-7
V gene: TRBV9

CDR3 protein: CASSMAGGTEAFF
D gene: NA
CDR3 length: 13
J gene: TRBJ1-1
V gene: TRBV19

CDR3 protein: CASSTNDRTYGYTF
D gene: NA
CDR3 length: 14
J gene: TRBJ1-2
V gene: TRBV19

CDR3 protein: CASSVGGLAGGEQYF
D gene: TRBD2
CDR3 length: 15
J gene: TRBJ2-3
V gene: TRBV9

CDR3 protein: CASGAQGFNTEAFF
D gene: TRBD1
CDR3 length: 14
J gene: TRBJ1-1
V gene: TRBV12-5

CDR3 protein: CASSLGGADYGYTF
D gene: TRBD1
CDR3 length: 14
J gene: TRBJ1-2
V gene: TRBV19

CDR3 protein: CASSHPQREAFF
D gene: NA
CDR3 length: 12
J gene: TRBJ1-1
V gene: TRBV19

CDR3 protein: CASSYSTPNEKLFF
D gene: NA
CDR3 length: 14
J gene: TRBJ1-4
V gene: TRBV6-5

CDR3 protein: CASSRGQGNTEAFF
D gene: TRBD1
CDR3 length: 14
J gene: TRBJ1-1
V gene: TRBV5-1

CDR3 protein: CASSYLRLGNTGELFF
D gene: NA
CDR3 length: 16
J gene: TRBJ2-2
V gene: TRBV6-5

CDR3 protein: CASSLAHGQGASYNEQFF
D gene: TRBD1
CDR3 length: 18
J gene: TRBJ2-1
V gene: TRBV7-6

CDR3 protein: CASSIGGGHFGETQYF
D gene: NA
CDR3 length: 16
J gene: TRBJ2-5
V gene: TRBV19

CDR3 protein: CASSPGTGIYYGYTF
D gene: TRBD1
CDR3 length: 15
J gene: TRBJ1-2
V gene: TRBV18

CDR3 protein: CASSPRDSRSSYEQYF
D gene: TRBD1
CDR3 length: 16
J gene: TRBJ2-7
V gene: TRBV6-2/TRBV6-3

CDR3 protein: CASSLSPASGNTGELFF
D gene: TRBD2
CDR3 length: 17
J gene: TRBJ2-2
V gene: TRBV11-3

CDR3 protein: CASSQDSITGPSFSDTQYF
D gene: NA
CDR3 length: 19
J gene: TRBJ2-3
V gene: TRBV4-1

CDR3 protein: CASSFRLSYEQYF
D gene: NA
CDR3 length: 13
J gene: TRBJ2-7
V gene: TRBV6-5

CDR3 protein: CSASGGAISNTIYF
D gene: NA
CDR3 length: 14
J gene: TRBJ1-3
V gene: TRBV20-1

CDR3 protein: CASSYDPGSYEQYF
D gene: NA
CDR3 length: 14
J gene: TRBJ2-7
V gene: TRBV6-5

CDR3 protein: CASSNDRGSGELFF
D gene: TRBD1
CDR3 length: 14
J gene: TRBJ2-2
V gene: TRBV6-6

CDR3 protein: CASSLAGGTTDTQYF
D gene: NA
CDR3 length: 15
J gene: TRBJ2-3
V gene: TRBV7-6

CDR3 protein: CASSVDRNSYEQYF
D gene: NA
CDR3 length: 14
J gene: TRBJ2-7
V gene: TRBV2

CDR3 protein: CASSSGTDGSPLHF
D gene: TRBD1
CDR3 length: 14
J gene: TRBJ1-6
V gene: TRBV27

CDR3 protein: CASSWDYDNEQFF
D gene: TRBD2
CDR3 length: 13
J gene: TRBJ2-1
V gene: TRBV13

CDR3 protein: CAISEQQGKETQYF
D gene: TRBD1
CDR3 length: 14
J gene: TRBJ2-5
V gene: TRBV10-3

CDR3 protein: CSVRELAQANVLTF
D gene: NA
CDR3 length: 14
J gene: TRBJ2-6
V gene: TRBV29-1

CDR3 protein: CASSAGIYSADTQYF
D gene: NA
CDR3 length: 15
J gene: TRBJ2-3
V gene: TRBV5-6

CDR3 protein: CASGLGLRGNQPQHF
D gene: NA
CDR3 length: 15
J gene: TRBJ1-5
V gene: TRBV12-5

CDR3 protein: CASSQAPGYYGYTF
D gene: NA
CDR3 length: 14
J gene: TRBJ1-2
V gene: TRBV14

CDR3 protein: CASSQARGPGEETQYF
D gene: NA
CDR3 length: 16
J gene: TRBJ2-5
V gene: TRBV4-1

CDR3 protein: CASSMDRANYGYTF
D gene: TRBD1
CDR3 length: 14
J gene: TRBJ1-2
V gene: TRBV5-1

CDR3 protein: CATSENRGGNTEAFF
D gene: NA
CDR3 length: 15
J gene: TRBJ1-1
V gene: TRBV24-1

CDR3 protein: CASGWGTGDMNTEAFF
D gene: TRBD1
CDR3 length: 16
J gene: TRBJ1-1
V gene: TRBV12-5

CDR3 protein: CASSQRLAGLAGDTGELFF
D gene: TRBD2
CDR3 length: 19
J gene: TRBJ2-2
V gene: TRBV4-1

CDR3 protein: CARSTRGGQVLGPQHF
D gene: TRBD1
CDR3 length: 16
J gene: TRBJ1-5
V gene: TRBV5-3

CDR3 protein: CSVASRGARTEAFF
D gene: NA
CDR3 length: 14
J gene: TRBJ1-1
V gene: TRBV29-1

CDR3 protein: CASSVVPATSYNEQFF
D gene: NA
CDR3 length: 16
J gene: TRBJ2-1
V gene: TRBV9